This TCR beta chain originates from a study of OX40 agonist ivuxolimab in advanced cancers. Note on this clone: Its specificity is not known.

Study-wide results and limits: Low normalized clonal expansion also occurred in some nonresponding patients.

The CDR3 is 11 amino acids. Germline-derived CDR1 and CDR2 are DFQATT and SNEGSKA (reference sequence). Trimming took off 6 bases at V and 4 bases at J, with 9 bases between the two ends. Exclusion of a patient followed from autoimmune disease history or systemic immunosuppression. Clones were sequenced by immunoSEQ multiplex PCR, and TCRdb holds only the in-frame ones, with some missing. Of approximately 77,000 clones in the sample, about 82% were seen once. Specimen: CD4+ or CD8+ T cells sorted from blood, collected in a trial of the OX40 agonist ivuxolimab. This sequence was found in an adult with an advanced solid tumor such as melanoma, head and neck, liver or kidney cancer. The chain employs TRBV20-1 and TRBJ2-5, with D unclear. CDR3 sequence: CSAHPRETQYF. For the CDR3, the DNA is TGCAGTGCCCACCCCAGAGAGACCCAGTACTTC.